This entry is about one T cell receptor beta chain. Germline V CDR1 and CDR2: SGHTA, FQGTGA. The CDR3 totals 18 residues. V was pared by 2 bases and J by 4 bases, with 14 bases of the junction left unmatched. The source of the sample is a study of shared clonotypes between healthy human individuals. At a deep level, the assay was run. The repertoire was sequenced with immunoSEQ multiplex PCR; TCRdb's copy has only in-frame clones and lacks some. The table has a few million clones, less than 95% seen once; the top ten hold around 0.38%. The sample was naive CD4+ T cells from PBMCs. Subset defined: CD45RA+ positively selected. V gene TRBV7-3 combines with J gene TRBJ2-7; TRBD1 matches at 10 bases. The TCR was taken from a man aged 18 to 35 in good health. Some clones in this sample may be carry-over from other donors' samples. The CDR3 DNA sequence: TGTGCCAGCAGCTTAGGGACAGGGGCCGCCGGGCAGCGATACGAGCAGTACTTC. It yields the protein CASSLGTGAAGQRYEQYF.